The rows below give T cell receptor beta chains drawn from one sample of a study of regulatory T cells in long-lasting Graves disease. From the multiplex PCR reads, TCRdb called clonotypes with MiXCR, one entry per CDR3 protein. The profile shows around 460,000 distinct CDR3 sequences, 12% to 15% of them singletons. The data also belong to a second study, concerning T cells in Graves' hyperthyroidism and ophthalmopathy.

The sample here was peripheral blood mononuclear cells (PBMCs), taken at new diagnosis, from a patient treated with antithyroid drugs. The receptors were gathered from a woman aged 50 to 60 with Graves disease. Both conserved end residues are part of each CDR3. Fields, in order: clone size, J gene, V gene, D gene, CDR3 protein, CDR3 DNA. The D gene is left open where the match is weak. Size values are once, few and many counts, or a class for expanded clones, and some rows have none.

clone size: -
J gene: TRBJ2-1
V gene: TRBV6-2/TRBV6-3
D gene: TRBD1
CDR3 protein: CAGSAGTGDFNEQFF
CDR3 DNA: TGTGCCGGCAGCGCCGGGACAGGGGATTTCAATGAGCAGTTCTTC

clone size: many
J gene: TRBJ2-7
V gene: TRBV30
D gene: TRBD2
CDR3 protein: CAWSLAGVATYEQYF
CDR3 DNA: TGTGCCTGGAGCCTAGCGGGAGTAGCAACCTACGAGCAGTACTTC

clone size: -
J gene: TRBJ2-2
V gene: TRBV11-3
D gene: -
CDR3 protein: CASSSAAQTNTGELFF
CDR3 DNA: TGTGCCAGCAGCTCGGCAGCACAGACGAACACCGGGGAGCTGTTTTTT

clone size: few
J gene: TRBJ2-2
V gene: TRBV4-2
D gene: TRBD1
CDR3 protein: CASTQDLDRGRTGELFF
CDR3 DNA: TGTGCCAGCACCCAAGATTTGGACAGGGGGCGGACCGGGGAGCTGTTTTTT

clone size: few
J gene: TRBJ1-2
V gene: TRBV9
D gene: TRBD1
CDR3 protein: CASSTRQGLDYGYTF
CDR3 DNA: TGTGCCAGCAGCACGCGACAGGGTTTGGACTATGGCTACACCTTC

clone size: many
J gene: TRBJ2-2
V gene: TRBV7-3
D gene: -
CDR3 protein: CASSLGRRGATGELFF
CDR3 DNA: TGTGCCAGCAGCTTAGGGAGGAGAGGAGCCACCGGGGAGCTGTTTTTT

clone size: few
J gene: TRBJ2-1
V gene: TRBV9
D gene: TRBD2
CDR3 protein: CASSDTLAGGSSYNEQFF
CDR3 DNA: TGTGCCAGCAGCGACACCTTAGCGGGAGGGAGCTCCTACAATGAGCAGTTCTTC

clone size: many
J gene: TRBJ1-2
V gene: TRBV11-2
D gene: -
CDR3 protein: CASSLGQVYGYTF
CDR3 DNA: TGTGCCAGCAGCCTCGGGCAAGTCTATGGCTACACCTTC

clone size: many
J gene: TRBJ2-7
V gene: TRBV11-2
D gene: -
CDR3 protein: CASSPPGRPYEQYF
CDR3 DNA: TGTGCCAGCAGTCCTCCGGGACGTCCCTACGAGCAGTACTTC

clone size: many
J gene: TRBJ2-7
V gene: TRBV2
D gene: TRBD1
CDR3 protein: CASSDNSGQGYYEQYF
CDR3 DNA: TGTGCCAGCAGTGACAATTCTGGACAGGGGTACTACGAGCAGTACTTC

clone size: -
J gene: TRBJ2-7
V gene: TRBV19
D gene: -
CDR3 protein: CASSMLSASSYEQYF
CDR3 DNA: TGTGCCAGTAGTATGCTTAGCGCCAGCTCCTACGAGCAGTACTTC

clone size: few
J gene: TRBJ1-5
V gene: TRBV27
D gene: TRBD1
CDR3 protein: CASSTGTGLWNQPQHF
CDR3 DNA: TGTGCCAGCAGTACCGGGACAGGGTTGTGGAATCAGCCCCAGCATTTT

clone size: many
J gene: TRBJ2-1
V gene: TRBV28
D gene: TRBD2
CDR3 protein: CASSFNGAGGSSYNEQFF
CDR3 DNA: TGTGCCAGCAGTTTTAACGGCGCGGGAGGGAGCTCCTACAATGAGCAGTTCTTC

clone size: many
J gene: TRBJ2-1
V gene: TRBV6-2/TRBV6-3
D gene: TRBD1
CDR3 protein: CASSLQGVWSYNEQFF
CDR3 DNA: TGTGCCAGCAGTTTACAGGGGGTTTGGTCCTACAATGAGCAGTTCTTC

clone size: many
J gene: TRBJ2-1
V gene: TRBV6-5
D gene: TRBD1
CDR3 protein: CASSYGLQGASYNEQFF
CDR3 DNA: TGTGCCAGCAGTTACGGTTTGCAGGGGGCGTCCTACAATGAGCAGTTCTTC

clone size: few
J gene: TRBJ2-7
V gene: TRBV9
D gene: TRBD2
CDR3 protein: CASSEGLAGEYEQYF
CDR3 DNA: TGTGCCAGCAGTGAGGGACTAGCGGGAGAATACGAGCAGTACTTC

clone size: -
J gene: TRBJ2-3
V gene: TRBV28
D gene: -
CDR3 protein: CASSLATRTDTQYF
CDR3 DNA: TGTGCCAGCAGTTTGGCAACCCGCACAGATACGCAGTATTTT

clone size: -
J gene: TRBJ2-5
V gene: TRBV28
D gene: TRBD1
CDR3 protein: CASRTLTGEETQYF
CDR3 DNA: TGTGCCAGCAGAACCTTAACAGGGGAAGAGACCCAGTACTTC

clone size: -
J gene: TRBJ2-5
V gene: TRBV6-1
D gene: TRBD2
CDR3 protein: CASSVERDRRETQYF
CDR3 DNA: TGTGCCAGCAGTGTGGAGCGGGATAGGCGAGAGACCCAGTACTTC

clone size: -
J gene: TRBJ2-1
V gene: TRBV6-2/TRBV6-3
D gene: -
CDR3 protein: CASSSGLFKGNEQFF
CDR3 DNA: TGTGCCAGCAGTTCCGGACTCTTCAAGGGTAACGAGCAGTTCTTC

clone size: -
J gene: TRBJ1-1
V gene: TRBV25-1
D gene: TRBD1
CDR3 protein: CASSLTDRVAEAFF
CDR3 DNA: TGTGCCAGCAGTCTTACTGACAGGGTGGCTGAAGCTTTCTTT

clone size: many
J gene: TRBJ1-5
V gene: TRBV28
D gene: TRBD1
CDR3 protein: CASGTGGGYSNQPQHF
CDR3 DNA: TGTGCCAGCGGGACAGGGGGCGGTTATAGCAATCAGCCCCAGCATTTT

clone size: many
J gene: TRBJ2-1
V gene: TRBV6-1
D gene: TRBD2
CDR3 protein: CASSEKGTSKSYNEQFF
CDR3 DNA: TGTGCCAGCAGTGAAAAGGGGACTAGCAAATCCTACAATGAGCAGTTCTTC

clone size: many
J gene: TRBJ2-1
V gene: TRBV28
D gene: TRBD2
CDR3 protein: CASRNAGGTYNEQFF
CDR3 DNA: TGTGCCAGCAGAAACGCGGGAGGAACTTACAATGAGCAGTTCTTC

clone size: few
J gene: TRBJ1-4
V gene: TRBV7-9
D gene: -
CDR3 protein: CASSPIQYATNEKLFF
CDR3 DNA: TGTGCCAGCAGCCCCATCCAATATGCAACTAATGAAAAACTGTTTTTT

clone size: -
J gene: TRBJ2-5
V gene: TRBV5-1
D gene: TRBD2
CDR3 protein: CASSLGVLAVYQETQYF
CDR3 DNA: TGCGCCAGCAGCTTGGGTGTGCTAGCGGTATACCAAGAGACCCAGTACTTC

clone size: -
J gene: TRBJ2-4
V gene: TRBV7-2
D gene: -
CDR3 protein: CASRPPRGLDIQYF
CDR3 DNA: TGTGCCAGCAGGCCGCCGAGGGGATTGGACATTCAGTACTTC

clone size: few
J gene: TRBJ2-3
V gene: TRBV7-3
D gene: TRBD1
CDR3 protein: CASSGTGGLGDTQYF
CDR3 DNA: TGTGCCAGCAGCGGAACAGGGGGCTTGGGAGATACGCAGTATTTT

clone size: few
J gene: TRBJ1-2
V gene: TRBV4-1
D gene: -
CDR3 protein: CASSQGLRFGDYGYTF
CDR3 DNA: TGCGCCAGCAGCCAAGGGCTCCGCTTCGGGGACTATGGCTACACCTTC

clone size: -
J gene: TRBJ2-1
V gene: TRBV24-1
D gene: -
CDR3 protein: CATRSAYNEQFF
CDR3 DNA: TGTGCCACCCGGTCAGCCTACAATGAGCAGTTCTTC

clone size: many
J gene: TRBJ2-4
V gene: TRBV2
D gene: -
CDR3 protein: CASRGGKLAKNIQYF
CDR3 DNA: TGTGCCAGCAGGGGCGGGAAACTAGCCAAAAACATTCAGTACTTC

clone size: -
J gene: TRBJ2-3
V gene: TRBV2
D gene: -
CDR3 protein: CASRVATDTQYF
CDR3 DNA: TGTGCCAGCAGGGTAGCAACAGATACGCAGTATTTT

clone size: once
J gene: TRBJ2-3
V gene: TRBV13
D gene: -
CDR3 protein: CASSYLMNTDTQYF
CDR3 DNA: TGTGCCAGCAGCTACCTGATGAACACAGATACGCAGTATTTT

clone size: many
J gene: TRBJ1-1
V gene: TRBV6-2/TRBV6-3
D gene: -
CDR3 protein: CASSLRWGPGDEAFF
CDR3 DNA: TGTGCCAGCAGCCTACGCTGGGGCCCCGGGGATGAAGCTTTCTTT

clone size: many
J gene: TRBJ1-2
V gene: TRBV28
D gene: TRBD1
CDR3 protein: CASSSRTGGPTNYGYTF
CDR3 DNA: TGTGCCAGCAGTTCTCGGACAGGGGGCCCGACTAACTATGGCTACACCTTC

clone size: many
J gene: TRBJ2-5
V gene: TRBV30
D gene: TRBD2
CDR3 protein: CAWGEGNLKETQYF
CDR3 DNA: TGTGCCTGGGGGGAGGGCAATTTGAAAGAGACCCAGTACTTC

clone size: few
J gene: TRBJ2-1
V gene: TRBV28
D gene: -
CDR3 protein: CASSARGNEQFF
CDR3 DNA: TGTGCCAGCAGCGCCCGGGGCAATGAGCAGTTCTTC

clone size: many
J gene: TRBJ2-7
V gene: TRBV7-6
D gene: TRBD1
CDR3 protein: CASSLGQGPTYEQYF
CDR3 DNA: TGTGCCAGCAGCCTTGGACAGGGGCCTACCTACGAGCAGTACTTC